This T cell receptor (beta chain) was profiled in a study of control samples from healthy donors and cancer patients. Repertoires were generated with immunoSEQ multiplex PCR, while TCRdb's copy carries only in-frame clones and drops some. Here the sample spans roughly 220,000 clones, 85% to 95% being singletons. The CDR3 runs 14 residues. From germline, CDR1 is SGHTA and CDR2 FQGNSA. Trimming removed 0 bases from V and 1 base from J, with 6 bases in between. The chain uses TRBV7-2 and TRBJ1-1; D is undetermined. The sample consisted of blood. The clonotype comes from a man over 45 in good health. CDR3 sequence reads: CASSLAQRNTEAFF. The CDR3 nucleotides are TGTGCCAGCAGCTTAGCGCAGAGGAACACTGAAGCTTTCTTT.